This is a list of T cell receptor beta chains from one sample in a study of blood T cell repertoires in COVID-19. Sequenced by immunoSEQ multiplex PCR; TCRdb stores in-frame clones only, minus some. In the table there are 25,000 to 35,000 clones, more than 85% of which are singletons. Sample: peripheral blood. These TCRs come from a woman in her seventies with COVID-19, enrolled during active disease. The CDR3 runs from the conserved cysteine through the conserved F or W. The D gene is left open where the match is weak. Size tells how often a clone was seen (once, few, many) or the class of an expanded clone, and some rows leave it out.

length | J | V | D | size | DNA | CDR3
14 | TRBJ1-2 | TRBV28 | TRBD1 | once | TGTGCCAGCGGGAACCCCACAGGGGCATATGGCTACACCTTC | CASGNPTGAYGYTF
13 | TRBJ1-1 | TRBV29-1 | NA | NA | TGCAGCGTTGGGGCCATCTTGAACACTGAAGCTTTCTTT | CSVGAILNTEAFF
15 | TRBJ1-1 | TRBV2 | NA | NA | TGTGCCAGCAGTGAACTTAAACTCCCCGGCACTGAAGCTTTCTTT | CASSELKLPGTEAFF
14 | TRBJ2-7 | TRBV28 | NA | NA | TGTGCCAGCAGTTCCCCGACGCGGACATTAGGAGGGGCGTTC | CASSSPTRTLGGAF
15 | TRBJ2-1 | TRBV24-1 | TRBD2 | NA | TGTGCCACCGAGACGGGAGCGGGAGTAGGTCATGAGCAGTTCTTC | CATETGAGVGHEQFF
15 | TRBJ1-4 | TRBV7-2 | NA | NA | TGTGCCAGCAGCCAAGCGGCCGGGAACAATGAAAAACTGTTTTTT | CASSQAAGNNEKLFF
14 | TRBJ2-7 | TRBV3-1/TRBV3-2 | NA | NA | TGTGCCAGCAGCCAGGACGTAGCGGACTACGAGCAGTACTTC | CASSQDVADYEQYF
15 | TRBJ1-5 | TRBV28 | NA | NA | TGTGCCAGCAGTTTACAGGGCGCCGGCAATCAGCCCCAGCATTTT | CASSLQGAGNQPQHF
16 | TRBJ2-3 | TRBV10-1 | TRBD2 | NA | TGCGCCAGCAGTGACGCCCAAGCGGGAATGAGGGATACGCAGTATTTT | CASSDAQAGMRDTQYF
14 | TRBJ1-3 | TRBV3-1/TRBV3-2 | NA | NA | TGTGCCCCACGGCGGGAAACTAAAAGAAACACCATATATTTT | CAPRRETKRNTIYF
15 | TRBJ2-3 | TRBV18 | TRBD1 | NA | TGTGCCAGCTCACCAGGACAGGGGAACACAGATACGCAGTATTTT | CASSPGQGNTDTQYF
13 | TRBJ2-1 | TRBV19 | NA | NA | TGTGCCAGTAGTACAGGTGGCGAAAGAGAGCAGTTCTTC | CASSTGGEREQFF
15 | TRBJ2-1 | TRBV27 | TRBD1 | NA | TGTGCCAGCAGTCCCGGGACAGGTCTCTACAATGAGCAGTTCTTC | CASSPGTGLYNEQFF
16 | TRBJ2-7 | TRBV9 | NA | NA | TGTGCCAGCAGCGTAGCTGAGGGAGGCAGTCTCTACGAGCAGTACTTC | CASSVAEGGSLYEQYF
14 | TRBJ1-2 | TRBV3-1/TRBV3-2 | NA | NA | TGTGCCAGCAGCCAAGACACGGAGATATATGGCTACACCTTC | CASSQDTEIYGYTF
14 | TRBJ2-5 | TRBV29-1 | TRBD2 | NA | TGCAGCGTTGAACTAGCGGGAGGGGGAGAGACCCAGTACTTC | CSVELAGGGETQYF
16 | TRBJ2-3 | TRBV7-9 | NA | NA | TGTGCCAGCAGCTTACCGACTAAAGAGTTAACAGATACGCAGTATTTT | CASSLPTKELTDTQYF
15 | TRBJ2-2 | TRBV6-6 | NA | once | TGTGCCAGCAGTAGGGCGGGGGCCGGCACCGGGGAGCTGTTTTTT | CASSRAGAGTGELFF
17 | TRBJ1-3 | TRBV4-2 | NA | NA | TGTGCCAGCAGCCAAGTTAACAGGGTCGACTCTGGAAACACCATATATTTT | CASSQVNRVDSGNTIYF
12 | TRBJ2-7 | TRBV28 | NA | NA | TGTGCCAGCACCACCGCCTATTACGAGCAGTACTTC | CASTTAYYEQYF
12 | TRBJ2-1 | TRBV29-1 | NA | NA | TGCAGCGTTGACCCAGGAAGTCATGAGCAGTTCTTC | CSVDPGSHEQFF
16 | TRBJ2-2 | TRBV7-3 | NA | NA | TGTGCCAGCAGCTTTCCGGGTACAGCGGGCACCGGGGAGCTGTTTTTT | CASSFPGTAGTGELFF
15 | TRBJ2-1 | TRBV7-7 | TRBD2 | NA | TGTGCTAGCAGCTTAGCGGGGGCCCCCCACAATGAGCAGTTCTTC | CASSLAGAPHNEQFF
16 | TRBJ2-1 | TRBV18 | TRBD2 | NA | TGTGCCAGCTCGAAATCGGGGATAGCGGGCCACAATGAGCAGTTCTTC | CASSKSGIAGHNEQFF
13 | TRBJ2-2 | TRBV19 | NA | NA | TGTGCCAGTAGTATCCTAACCACCGGGGAGCTGTTTTTT | CASSILTTGELFF
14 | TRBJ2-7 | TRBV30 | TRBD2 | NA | TGTGCCTGGACTAGCGGCCTTAGCTCCTACGAGCAGTACTTC | CAWTSGLSSYEQYF
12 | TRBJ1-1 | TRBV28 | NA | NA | TGTGCCAGCAGTTTAAGGGAGACTGAAGCTTTCTTT | CASSLRETEAFF
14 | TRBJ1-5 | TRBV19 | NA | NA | TGTGCCAGTAGTATGGGGGCATCCAATCAGCCCCAGCATTTT | CASSMGASNQPQHF
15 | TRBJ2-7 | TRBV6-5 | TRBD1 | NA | TGTGCCAGCAGCAAGACGGGGGACAGGGGTTACGAGCAGTACTTC | CASSKTGDRGYEQYF
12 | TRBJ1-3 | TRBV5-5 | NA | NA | TGTGCCAGCAGCCACACCGGGGACACCATATATTTT | CASSHTGDTIYF
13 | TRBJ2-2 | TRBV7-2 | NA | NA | TGTGCCAGCAGCTCTCAGGGAGGCGGGGAGCTGTTTTTT | CASSSQGGGELFF
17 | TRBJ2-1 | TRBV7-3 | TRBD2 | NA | TGTGCCAGCAGCCCGGGACTAGCGGGCAGAAACTACAATGAGCAGTTCTTC | CASSPGLAGRNYNEQFF
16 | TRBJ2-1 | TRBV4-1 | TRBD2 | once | TGCGCCAGCAGCCAAGCGACTAGCTATTCGGGCAATGAGCAGTTCTTC | CASSQATSYSGNEQFF
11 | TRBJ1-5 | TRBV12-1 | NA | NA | TGTGCCAGCAGCTCTAATCAGCCCCAGCATTTT | CASSSNQPQHF
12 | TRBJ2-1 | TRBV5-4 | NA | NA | TGTGCCAGCAGCTTGGATGGGGCGGACGGGTTCTTC | CASSLDGADGFF
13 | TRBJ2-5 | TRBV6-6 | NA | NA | TGTGCCAGCGACTGGGGAGATCGAGAGACCCAGTACTTC | CASDWGDRETQYF
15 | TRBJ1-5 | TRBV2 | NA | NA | TGTGCCAGCAGTCTTTCCTTCAGGGGTGGTCAGCCCCAGCATTTT | CASSLSFRGGQPQHF
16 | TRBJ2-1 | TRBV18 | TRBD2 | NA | TGTGCCAGCTCACCACGGGGTCGGGAGGGCCCCCATGAGCAGTTCTTC | CASSPRGREGPHEQFF
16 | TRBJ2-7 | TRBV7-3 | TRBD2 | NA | TGTGCCAGCAGCCCACCCAGCGGGAGGGCGAACTACGAGCAGTACTTC | CASSPPSGRANYEQYF
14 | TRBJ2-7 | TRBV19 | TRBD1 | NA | TGTGCCAGTAGTTGGACAGGTCGTTCCTACGAGCAGTACTTC | CASSWTGRSYEQYF
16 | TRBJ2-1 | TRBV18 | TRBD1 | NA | TGTGCCAGCTCACCCTCTGGGACAGGGCCCTACAATGAGCAGTTCTTC | CASSPSGTGPYNEQFF
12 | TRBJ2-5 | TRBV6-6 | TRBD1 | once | TGTGCCAGCAGCTGGACAGGCGAGACCCAGTACTTC | CASSWTGETQYF
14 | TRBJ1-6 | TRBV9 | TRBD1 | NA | TGTGCCAGCAGCGGCGGGACAGGGGTTTCACCCCTCCACTTT | CASSGGTGVSPLHF
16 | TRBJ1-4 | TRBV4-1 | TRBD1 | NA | TGCGCCAGCAGCCAAGAAGGGACAGGGTTGGATGAAAAACTGTTTTTT | CASSQEGTGLDEKLFF
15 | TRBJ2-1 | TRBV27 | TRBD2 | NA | TGTGCCAGCAGTCGGACTAGCGGACTTCCCAATGAGCAGTTCTTC | CASSRTSGLPNEQFF
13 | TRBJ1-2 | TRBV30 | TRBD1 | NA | TGTGCCTGGAGCCAACAGGGGGACTATGGCTACACCTTC | CAWSQQGDYGYTF
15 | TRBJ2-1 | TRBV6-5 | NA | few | TGTGCCAGCAGTTACTCGGCCGCGGCCTACAATGAGCAGTTCTTC | CASSYSAAAYNEQFF
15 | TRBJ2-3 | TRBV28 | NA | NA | TGTGCCAGCAGCCGATTCGGGGATAGCACAGATACGCAGTATTTT | CASSRFGDSTDTQYF
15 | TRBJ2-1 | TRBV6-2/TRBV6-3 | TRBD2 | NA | TGTGCCAGCAGTTACTTCTCTAGCGGGGTACGTGAGCAGTTCTTC | CASSYFSSGVREQFF